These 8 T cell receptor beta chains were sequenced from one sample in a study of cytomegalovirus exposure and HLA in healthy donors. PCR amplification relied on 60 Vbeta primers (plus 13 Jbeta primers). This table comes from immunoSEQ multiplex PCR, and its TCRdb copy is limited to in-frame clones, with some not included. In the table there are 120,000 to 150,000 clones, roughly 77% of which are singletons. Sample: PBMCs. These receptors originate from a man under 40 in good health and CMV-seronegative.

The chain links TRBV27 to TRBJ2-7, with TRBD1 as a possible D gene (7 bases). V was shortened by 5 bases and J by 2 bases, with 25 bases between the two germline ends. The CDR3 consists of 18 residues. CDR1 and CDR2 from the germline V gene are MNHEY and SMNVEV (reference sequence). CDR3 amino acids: CASSPTRLRQGLPYEQYF. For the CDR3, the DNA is TGTGCCAGCAGTCCAACCCGACTTCGACAGGGACTTCCCTACGAGCAGTACTTC.

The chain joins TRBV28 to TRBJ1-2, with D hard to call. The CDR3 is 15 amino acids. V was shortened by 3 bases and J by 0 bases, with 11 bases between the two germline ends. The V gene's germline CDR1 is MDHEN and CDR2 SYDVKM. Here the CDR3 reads CASSLVKRANYGYTF. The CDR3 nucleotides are TGTGCCAGCAGTTTGGTGAAGCGGGCTAACTATGGCTACACCTTC.

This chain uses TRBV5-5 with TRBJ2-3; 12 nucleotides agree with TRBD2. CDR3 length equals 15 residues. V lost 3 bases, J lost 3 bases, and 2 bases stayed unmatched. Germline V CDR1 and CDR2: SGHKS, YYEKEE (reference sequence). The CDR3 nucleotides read TGTGCCAGCAGCTCCGGGACTAGCGGGACAGATACGCAGTATTTT. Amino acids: CASSSGTSGTDTQYF.

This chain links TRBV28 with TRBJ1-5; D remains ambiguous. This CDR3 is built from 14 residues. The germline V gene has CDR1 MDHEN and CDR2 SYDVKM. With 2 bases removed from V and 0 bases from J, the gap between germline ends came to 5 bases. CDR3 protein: CASSLSISNQPQHF. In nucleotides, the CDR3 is TGTGCCAGCAGTTTAAGCATTAGCAATCAGCCCCAGCATTTT.

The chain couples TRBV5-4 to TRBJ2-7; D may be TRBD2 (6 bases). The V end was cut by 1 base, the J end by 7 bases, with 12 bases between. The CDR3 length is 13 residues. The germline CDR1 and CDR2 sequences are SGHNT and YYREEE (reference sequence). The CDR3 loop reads CASSLSGEREQYF. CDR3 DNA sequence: TGTGCCAGCAGCTTGTCGGGGGAGAGGGAGCAGTACTTC.

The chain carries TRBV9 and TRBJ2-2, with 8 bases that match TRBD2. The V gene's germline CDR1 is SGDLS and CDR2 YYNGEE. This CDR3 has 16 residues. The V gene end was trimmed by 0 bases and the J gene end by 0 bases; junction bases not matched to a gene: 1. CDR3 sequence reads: CASSVAAGANTGELFF. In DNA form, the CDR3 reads TGTGCCAGCAGCGTAGCAGCGGGGGCGAACACCGGGGAGCTGTTTTTT.

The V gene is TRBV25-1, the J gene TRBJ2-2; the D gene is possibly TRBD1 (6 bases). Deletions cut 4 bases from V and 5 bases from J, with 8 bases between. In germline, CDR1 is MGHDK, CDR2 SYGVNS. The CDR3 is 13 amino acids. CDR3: CASSVTGTGELFF. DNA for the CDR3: TGTGCCAGCAGTGTAACAGGGACCGGGGAGCTGTTTTTT.

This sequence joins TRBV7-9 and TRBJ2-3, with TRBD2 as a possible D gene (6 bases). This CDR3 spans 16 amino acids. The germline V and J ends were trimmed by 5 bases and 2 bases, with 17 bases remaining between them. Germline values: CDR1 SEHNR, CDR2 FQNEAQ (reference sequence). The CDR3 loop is CASSPDLSGYTDTQYF. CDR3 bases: TGTGCCAGCAGCCCTGACCTTAGCGGCTACACAGATACGCAGTATTTT.